This entry lists 25 T cell receptor beta chains sequenced from one sample in a study of T cell changes during pregnancy in multiple sclerosis. Clones were sequenced by immunoSEQ multiplex PCR, and TCRdb holds only the in-frame ones, with some missing. The sample lists tens of thousands of clones, approximately 92% occurring once. This specimen consisted of peripheral blood, obtained after pregnancy. Receptor source: a female donor with multiple sclerosis, enrolled in a pregnancy study.

This clone was seen once. The CDR3 loop reads CASSVRLAKNNEQFF. Written as DNA, the CDR3 is TGTGCCAGCAGTGTTAGGCTAGCGAAAAACAATGAGCAGTTCTTC. The chain couples TRBV6-1 to TRBJ2-1; D might be TRBD2 (6 bases). Trimming shortened V by 4 bases and J by 5 bases, and 15 bases separated the two germline ends. CDR1 is MNHNS and CDR2 is SASEGT in the germline V gene. CDR3 length: 15 residues.

The genes are TRBV6-5 and TRBJ1-2; D possibly corresponds to TRBD1 (6 bases). Germline-derived CDR1 and CDR2 are MNHEY and SVGAGI. V lost 0 bases and J 7 bases, leaving 18 bases between the germline ends. CDR3 length: 16 residues. This CDR3 reads CASSYSAGEVVGGYTF. The DNA for the CDR3 is TGTGCCAGCAGTTACTCGGCAGGGGAAGTAGTGGGTGGCTACACCTTC.

This clone was detected once. The V and J genes are TRBV18 and TRBJ1-5; D is unresolved. Germline CDR1 reads KGHSH; CDR2 reads LQKENI. Trimming removed 6 bases from V and 2 bases from J, with 11 bases in between. The CDR3 loop spans 14 amino acids. The chain's CDR3 is CASSSLGRNQPQHF. The DNA for the CDR3 is TGTGCCAGCTCGTCACTTGGGCGCAATCAGCCCCAGCATTTT.

This chain joins TRBV9 and TRBJ2-2; D call uncertain. The CDR3 has 15 amino acids. Trimming shortened V by 0 bases and J by 4 bases, and 10 bases separated the two germline ends. Germline CDR1 SGDLS, CDR2 YYNGEE. CDR3 in amino acids: CASSVAPVVTGELFF. CDR3 nucleotides: TGTGCCAGCAGCGTAGCCCCCGTAGTCACCGGGGAGCTGTTTTTT.

This clone was observed a handful of times. The chain couples TRBV5-1 to TRBJ2-1; perhaps TRBD2 as D (5 bases). The CDR3 has 12 amino acids. Trimming pared 6 bases from V and 7 bases from J, leaving 11 bases between. The germline V gene encodes CDR1 SGHRS and CDR2 YFSETQ. This chain's CDR3 is CASMELGNEQFF. The CDR3 DNA follows: TGCGCCAGCATGGAACTAGGAAATGAGCAGTTCTTC.

The J gene is TRBJ1-5, the V gene TRBV4-3; no firm D call. The CDR3 is 15 residues long. V was trimmed by 1 base and J by 5 bases, leaving 12 bases between them. Germline lookup yields CDR1 LGHNA and CDR2 YSLEER. The DNA for the CDR3 is TGCGCCAGCAGCCAAGGTGATAGTAGTTATCAGCCCCAGCATTTT. It translates to CASSQGDSSYQPQHF.

The gene calls are TRBV30 and TRBJ1-2; D ambiguous. Per the germline V gene, CDR1 is GTSNPN and CDR2 is SVGIG (reference sequence). CDR3 length equals 13 residues. V lost 0 bases, J lost 7 bases, and 12 bases lay in between. The CDR3 region has the DNA TGTGCCTGGAGTGTAAGTTTTGGCGGTGGCTACACCTTC. Translation gives CAWSVSFGGGYTF.

This sequence joins TRBV7-2 and TRBJ2-5; TRBD2 matches 10 bases. The length of the CDR3 is 15 residues. Trimming took 1 base from V and 5 from J; bases not matched to a gene: 4. Germline assignment: CDR1 SGHTA and CDR2 FQGNSA. The CDR3 DNA sequence: TGTGCCAGCAGCTTAGTGGGACTAGCGCGCGAGACCCAGTACTTC. It is translated as CASSLVGLARETQYF.

The gene calls are TRBV6-4 and TRBJ2-5; no clear D. This CDR3 is 12 amino acids long. With 6 bases removed from V and 0 bases from J, the gap between germline ends came to 5 bases. In germline, CDR1 is MRHNA, CDR2 SNTAGT. For the CDR3, the DNA is TGTGCCAGCAGCGAGTACCAAGAGACCCAGTACTTC. This encodes CASSEYQETQYF.

This chain uses TRBV7-6 with TRBJ1-1; 7 bases line up with TRBD1. The V gene end was trimmed by 4 bases and the J gene end by 3 bases; junction bases not matched to a gene: 8. The V gene's germline CDR1 is SGHVS and CDR2 FNYEAQ. The CDR3 extends over 15 amino acids. The CDR3 nucleotides are TGTGCCAGCAGCTCTACAACAGGGGAGGACACTGAAGCTTTCTTT. Translation gives CASSSTTGEDTEAFF.

The chain joins TRBV6-4 to TRBJ2-7; TRBD1 matches at 9 bases. The germline V gene has CDR1 MRHNA and CDR2 SNTAGT. CDR3 length equals 14 residues. Trimming took 6 bases from V and 7 from J; bases not matched to a gene: 10. The CDR3 is CASSPGTGFREQYF. CDR3 nucleotides: TGTGCCAGCAGCCCCGGGACAGGGTTCCGGGAGCAGTACTTC.

V usage is TRBV7-2 and J usage is TRBJ1-4; 9 bases match TRBD1. Trimming cost V 5 bases and J 4 bases; bases outside gene matches: 5. The CDR3 sequence is 15 residues long. From germline, CDR1 is SGHTA and CDR2 FQGNSA. CDR3 in DNA: TGTGCCAGCAGCCACCGGGACAGGGATAATGAAAAACTGTTTTTT. As protein: CASSHRDRDNEKLFF. Looking up the rest from reference TRBV7-2 and TRBJ1-4 gives the full variable domain: GAGVSQSPSNKVTEKGKDVELRCDPISGHTALYWYRQSLGQGLEFLIYFQGNSAPDKSGLPSDRFSAERTGGSVSTLTIQRTQQEDSAVYLCASSHRDRDNEKLFFGSGTQLSVL.

The J gene is TRBJ1-6, the V gene TRBV7-9; 10 positions agree with TRBD1. In germline, CDR1 is SEHNR, CDR2 FQNEAQ (reference sequence). V lost 5 bases to trimming and J lost 10 bases; unmatched junction nucleotides: 14. This CDR3 spans 17 amino acids. The CDR3: CASSTKNSGQGTSPLHF. CDR3 bases: TGTGCCAGCAGCACAAAGAACTCGGGACAGGGGACGTCACCCCTCCACTTT.

This sequence joins TRBV5-1 and TRBJ2-2; maybe TRBD2 (6 bases). CDR3 length: 15 amino acids. CDR1 is SGHRS, CDR2 YFSETQ, per germline. V lost 6 bases and J lost 4, with 16 bases in between. The CDR3 sequence is CASTSVAEFTGELFF. CDR3 DNA: TGCGCCAGCACATCGGTAGCGGAGTTCACCGGGGAGCTGTTTTTT.

The chain uses TRBV6-1 and TRBJ1-5; the match to TRBD1 covers 8 bases. Germline trimming cut 2 bases from V and 6 bases from J; bases unmatched to any gene: 0. This CDR3 is 13 amino acids long. Looked up from germline, CDR1 is MNHNS and CDR2 is SASEGT. As DNA, the CDR3 is TGTGCCAGCAGTGAAACAGGGGGTCAGCCCCAGCATTTT. The encoded protein is CASSETGGQPQHF.

V usage is TRBV6-5 and J usage is TRBJ1-1, with 7 positions matching TRBD1. V shed 7 bases, J shed 5 bases, and the junction held 7 bases outside the gene matches. This CDR3 spans 13 amino acids. CDR1 and CDR2 from the germline V gene are MNHEY and SVGAGI. CDR3: CASTVTGETEAFF. CDR3 sequence (DNA): TGTGCCAGCACCGTAACAGGGGAAACTGAAGCTTTCTTT.

This clone was recorded only once. The chain employs TRBV7-2 and TRBJ1-1; TRBD1 might be the D (5 bases). Germline V gives CDR1 SGHTA, CDR2 FQGNSA. V gave up 4 bases and J gave up 6 bases, with 21 bases separating them. The length of the CDR3 is 16 residues. CDR3 amino acids: CASSSPRGDERPEAFF. The CDR3 DNA is TGTGCCAGCAGCTCCCCTCGGGGGGACGAAAGACCTGAAGCTTTCTTT.

This rearrangement joins TRBV5-1 to TRBJ2-1; 14 bases fit TRBD2. There are 15 residues in the CDR3. V lost 4 bases, J lost 7 bases, and 4 bases stayed unmatched. The germline CDR1 and CDR2 sequences are SGHRS and YFSETQ. CDR3 in amino acids: CASSPGTSGSNEQFF. The CDR3 DNA is TGCGCCAGCAGCCCCGGGACTAGCGGGAGTAATGAGCAGTTCTTC.

The genes are TRBV18 and TRBJ1-2, with D perhaps TRBD1 (5 bases). The CDR3 runs to 18 residues. V lost 0 bases, J lost 0 bases, and 17 bases lay in between. The germline V gene has CDR1 KGHSH and CDR2 LQKENI. The CDR3 protein is CASSPPGLRTLANYGYTF. In DNA form, the CDR3 reads TGTGCCAGCTCACCACCGGGATTACGGACATTAGCTAACTATGGCTACACCTTC. Full variable domain (remainder filled in from reference TRBV18 and TRBJ1-2): NAGVMQNPRHLVRRRGQEARLRCSPMKGHSHVYWYRQLPEEGLKFMVYLQKENIIDESGMPKERFSAEFPKEGPSILRIQQVVRGDSAAYFCASSPPGLRTLANYGYTFGSGTRLTVV.

The rearrangement links TRBV4-3 to TRBJ2-7; TRBD1 aligns across 7 bases. CDR3 length equals 15 residues. Per the germline V gene, CDR1 is LGHNA and CDR2 is YSLEER. The trim removed 0 bases at V and 7 bases at J, leaving 9 bases unmatched. CDR3 in DNA: TGCGCCAGCAGCCAAGATTTAGGGGGCGATGGTGAGCAGTACTTC. It codes for CASSQDLGGDGEQYF.

J is TRBJ1-2 and V is TRBV30; D ambiguous. The CDR3 runs 11 residues. V lost 5 bases, J lost 8 bases, and 12 bases lay in between. Looked up from germline, CDR1 is GTSNPN and CDR2 is SVGIG (reference sequence). CDR3 region: CAWVLTGGYTF. In DNA form, the CDR3 reads TGTGCCTGGGTTTTAACGGGGGGCTACACCTTC.

Only one count was recorded for this clone. The chain employs TRBV30 and TRBJ1-2, with 7 nucleotides matching TRBD1. In germline, CDR1 is GTSNPN, CDR2 SVGIG (reference sequence). This CDR3 has 11 residues. The CDR3 DNA follows: TGTGCGGGACAGCTAAACTATGGCTACACCTTC. This gives the protein CAGQLNYGYTF. The entire variable domain, with the rest obtained from reference TRBV30 and TRBJ1-2, is as follows: SQTIHQWPATLVQPVGSPLSLECTVEGTSNPNLYWYRQAAGRGLQLLFYSVGIGQISSEVPQNLSASRPQDRQFILSSKKLLLSDSGFYLCAGQLNYGYTFGSGTRLTVV.

The gene calls are TRBV9 and TRBJ2-7, with TRBD2 matching over 16 bases. V lost 3 bases, J lost 7 bases, and 4 bases stayed unmatched. The CDR3 extends over 15 amino acids. Germline V CDR1 and CDR2: SGDLS, YYNGEE. The CDR3 protein is CASSAGLAGGREQYF. CDR3 DNA: TGTGCCAGCAGCGCGGGACTAGCGGGGGGGCGTGAGCAGTACTTC. Full variable domain (outside the CDR3, taken from reference TRBV9 and TRBJ2-7): DSGVTQTPKHLITATGQRVTLRCSPRSGDLSVYWYQQSLDQGLQFLIQYYNGEERAKGNILERFSAQQFPDLHSELNLSSLELGDSALYFCASSAGLAGGREQYFGPGTRLTVT.

The CDR3 protein is CSATWGATNEKLFF. CDR3 nucleotides: TGCAGCGCCACCTGGGGGGCAACTAATGAAAAACTGTTTTTT. The V gene is TRBV29-1, the J gene TRBJ1-4; possible D gene TRBD1, 5 bases. The CDR3 totals 14 residues. Germline CDR1 reads SQVTM; CDR2 reads ANQGSEA. V was clipped by 7 bases and J by 0 bases, with 12 bases between them.

The rearrangement joins TRBV6-5 to TRBJ1-6; TRBD1 matches 7 bases. The germline gives CDR1 MNHEY, CDR2 SVGAGI. The CDR3 is 15 residues long. Trimming cost V 0 bases and J 7 bases; bases outside gene matches: 3. This chain's CDR3 is CASSYSRQGNSPLHF. DNA of the CDR3: TGTGCCAGCAGTTACTCGAGACAGGGCAATTCACCCCTCCACTTT.